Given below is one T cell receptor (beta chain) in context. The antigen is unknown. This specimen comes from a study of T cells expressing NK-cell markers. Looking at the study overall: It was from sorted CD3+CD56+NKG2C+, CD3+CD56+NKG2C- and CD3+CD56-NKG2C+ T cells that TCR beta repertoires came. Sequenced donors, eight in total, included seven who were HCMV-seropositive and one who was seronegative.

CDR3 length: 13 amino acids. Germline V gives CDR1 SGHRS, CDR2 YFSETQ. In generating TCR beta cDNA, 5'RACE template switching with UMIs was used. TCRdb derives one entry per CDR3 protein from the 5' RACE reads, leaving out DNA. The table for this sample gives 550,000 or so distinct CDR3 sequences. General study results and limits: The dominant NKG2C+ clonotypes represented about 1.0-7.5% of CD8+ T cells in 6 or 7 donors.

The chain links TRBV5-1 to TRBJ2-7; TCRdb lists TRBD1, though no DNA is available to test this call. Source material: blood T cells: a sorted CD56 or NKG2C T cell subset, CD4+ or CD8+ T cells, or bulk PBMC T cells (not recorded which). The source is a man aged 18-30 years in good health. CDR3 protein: CASSPTGFNEQYF.